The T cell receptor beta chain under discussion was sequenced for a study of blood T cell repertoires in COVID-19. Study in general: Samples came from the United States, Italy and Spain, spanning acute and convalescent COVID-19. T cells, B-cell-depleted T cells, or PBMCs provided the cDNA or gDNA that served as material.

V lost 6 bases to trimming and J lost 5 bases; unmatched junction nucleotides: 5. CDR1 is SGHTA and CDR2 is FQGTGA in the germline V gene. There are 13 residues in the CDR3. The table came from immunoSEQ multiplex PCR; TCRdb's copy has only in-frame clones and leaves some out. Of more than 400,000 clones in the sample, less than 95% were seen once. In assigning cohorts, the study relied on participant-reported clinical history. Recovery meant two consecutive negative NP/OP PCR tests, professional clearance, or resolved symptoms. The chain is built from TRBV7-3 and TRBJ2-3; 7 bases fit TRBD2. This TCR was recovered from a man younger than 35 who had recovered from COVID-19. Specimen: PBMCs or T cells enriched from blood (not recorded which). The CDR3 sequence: CASSLERGDTQYF. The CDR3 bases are TGTGCCAGCAGTTTAGAGCGGGGAGATACGCAGTATTTT. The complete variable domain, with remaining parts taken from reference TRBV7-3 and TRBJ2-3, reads GAGVSQTPSNKVTEKGKYVELRCDPISGHTALYWYRQSLGQGPEFLIYFQGTGAADDSGLPNDRFFAVRPEGSVSTLKIQRTERGDSAVYLCASSLERGDTQYFGPGTRLTVL.